The rows below give T cell receptor beta chains drawn from one sample of a study of blood T cell repertoires in COVID-19. Clones were read by immunoSEQ multiplex PCR, and TCRdb kept only the in-frame ones, dropping some. Of around 100,000 clones in the sample, about 89% were seen once. Sequenced sample: peripheral blood. These receptors originate from a man aged 35 to 55 with acute or convalescent COVID-19. Each CDR3 is given with its conserved first and last residue. The D gene is left open where the match is weak. The size of a clone is reported for some rows only, either as once, few or many, or as a class for expanded clones.

d_call j_call v_call clone_size cdr3_aa cdr3_nt
. TRBJ2-2 TRBV5-1 . CASSFTEAPAGELFF TGCGCCAGCAGCTTTACAGAAGCACCGGCCGGGGAGCTGTTTTTT
. TRBJ2-3 TRBV6-4 . CASSAVQGNTQYF TGTGCCAGCAGTGCCGTCCAGGGAAATACGCAGTATTTT
. TRBJ1-2 TRBV27 few CASSLQGDYGYTF TGTGCCAGCAGTCTACAGGGTGACTATGGCTACACCTTC
. TRBJ1-1 TRBV5-1 . CASRYPGTEAFF TGCGCCAGCAGGTATCCCGGGACAGAAGCTTTCTTT
. TRBJ1-3 TRBV29-1 . CSVVIFQPRTKAGNTIYF TGCAGCGTTGTGATTTTTCAGCCAAGGACAAAGGCTGGAAACACCATATATTTT
TRBD1 TRBJ1-1 TRBV2 few CASKVEGAAGLAFF TGTGCCAGCAAGGTCGAGGGGGCGGCCGGGCTTGCTTTCTTT
. TRBJ1-5 TRBV5-6 . CASSLLGENQPQHF TGTGCCAGCAGCTTATTGGGAGAAAATCAGCCCCAGCATTTT
TRBD1 TRBJ2-2 TRBV10-3 . CAISGTGKTGELFF TGTGCCATCAGTGGGACAGGGAAGACCGGGGAGCTGTTTTTT
. TRBJ1-3 TRBV30 . CAWSDGGSGNTIYF TGTGCCTGGAGTGACGGGGGCTCTGGAAACACCATATATTTT
. TRBJ1-1 TRBV29-1 . CSVGAPGMNTEAFF TGCAGCGTTGGGGCCCCAGGGATGAACACTGAAGCTTTCTTT
. TRBJ1-6 TRBV10-2 . CASRRQSENSPLHF TGCGCCAGCCGGAGACAGAGTGAGAATTCACCCCTCCACTTT
TRBD1 TRBJ2-2 TRBV7-7 . CASSFGTGNTGELFF TGTGCTAGCAGCTTCGGGACAGGGAACACCGGGGAGCTGTTTTTT
. TRBJ1-6 TRBV14 . CASSQEGDGSPLHF TGTGCCAGCAGCCAAGAGGGCGACGGCTCACCCCTCCACTTT
. TRBJ2-5 TRBV7-2 . CASSLGKQETQYF TGTGCCAGCAGCTTGGGCAAACAAGAGACCCAGTACTTC